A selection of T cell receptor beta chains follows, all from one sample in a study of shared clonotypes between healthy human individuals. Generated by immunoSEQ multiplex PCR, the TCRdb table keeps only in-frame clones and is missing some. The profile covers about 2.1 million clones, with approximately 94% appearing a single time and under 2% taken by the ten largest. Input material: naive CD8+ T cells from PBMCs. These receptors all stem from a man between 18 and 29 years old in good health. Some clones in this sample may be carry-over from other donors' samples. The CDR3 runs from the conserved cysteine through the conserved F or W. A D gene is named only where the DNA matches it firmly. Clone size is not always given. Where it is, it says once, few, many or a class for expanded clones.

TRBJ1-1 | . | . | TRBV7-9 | TGTGCCAGCAGGGAAGACACTGAAGCTTTCTTT | CASREDTEAFF
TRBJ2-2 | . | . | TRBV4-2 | TGTGCCAGCAGCCAAGACATAGTCGGACAGAACCTCTACAGCACCGGGGAGCTGTTTTTT | CASSQDIVGQNLYSTGELFF
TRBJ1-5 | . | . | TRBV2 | TGTGCCAGCAAACCCTCAGGTCGGGCCTACAATCAGCCCCAGCATTTT | CASKPSGRAYNQPQHF
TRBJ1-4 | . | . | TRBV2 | TGTGCCAGCATTCAGGGACGTGCAACTAATGAAAAACTGTTTTTT | CASIQGRATNEKLFF
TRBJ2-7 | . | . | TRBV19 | TGTGCCAGTAGTATCGATCCAGGGAGGTACGAGCAGTACTTC | CASSIDPGRYEQYF
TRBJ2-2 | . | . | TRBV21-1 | TGTGCCAGCAGCCCTCGGAGGGGACAGGGGACCGGGGAGCTGTTTTTT | CASSPRRGQGTGELFF
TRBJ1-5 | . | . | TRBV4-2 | TGTGCCAGCAGCGCGCTTGGGCAGGGAGGAGGTAGCAATCAGCCCCAGCATTTT | CASSALGQGGGSNQPQHF
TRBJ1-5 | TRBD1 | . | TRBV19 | TGTGCCAGTAGGGGACAGGGGCGAGATCAGCCCCAGCATTTT | CASRGQGRDQPQHF
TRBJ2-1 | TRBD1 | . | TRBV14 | TGTGCCAGCAGCCAAGAGTGGGGGACAGTCAGCTCCTACAATGAGCAGTTCTTC | CASSQEWGTVSSYNEQFF
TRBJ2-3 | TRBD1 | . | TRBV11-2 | TGTGCCAGCAGCCCGGGGACAGGGGCGACAGATACGCAGTATTTT | CASSPGTGATDTQYF
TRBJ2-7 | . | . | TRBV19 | TGTGCCAGTAGTATGAGGGCGCCGTCCTACGAGCAGTACTTC | CASSMRAPSYEQYF
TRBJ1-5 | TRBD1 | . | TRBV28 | TGTGCCAGCAGAAGGACAGGGGATCAGCCCCAGCATTTT | CASRRTGDQPQHF
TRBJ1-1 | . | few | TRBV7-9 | TGTGCCGGAGACACTGAAGCTTTCTTT | CAGDTEAFF
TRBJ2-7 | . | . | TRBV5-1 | TGCGCCAGCAGCTTGGCCGACGAGCAGTACTTC | CASSLADEQYF
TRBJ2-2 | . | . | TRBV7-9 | TGTGCCAGCAGCTTAGCGCCCAGGACTGAACAGACCGGGGAGCTGTTTTTT | CASSLAPRTEQTGELFF
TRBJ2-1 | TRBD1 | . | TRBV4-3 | TGCGCCAGCAGCCACGGACAGGGGCTATACAATGAGCAGTTCTTC | CASSHGQGLYNEQFF
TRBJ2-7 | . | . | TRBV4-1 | TGCGCCAGCAGCCAAGACGGCGACCTGGGCTACGAGCAGTACTTC | CASSQDGDLGYEQYF
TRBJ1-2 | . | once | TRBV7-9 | TGTGCCAGCACCTCAAATTCCTATGGCTACACCTTC | CASTSNSYGYTF
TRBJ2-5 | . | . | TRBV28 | TGTGCCAGCAGTTTCCGTCAGGGTGGGACCCAGTACTTC | CASSFRQGGTQYF
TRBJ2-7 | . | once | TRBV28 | TGTGCCAGCAGACAACTTCTCAGTTCCTACGAGCAGTACTTC | CASRQLLSSYEQYF
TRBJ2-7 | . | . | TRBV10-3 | TGTGCCATCAGTGAACCCGACAGGACCCGGGCCTACGAGCAGTACTTC | CAISEPDRTRAYEQYF
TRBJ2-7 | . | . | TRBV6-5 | TGTGCCAGCAGTTACTCGATACGGAGCTACGAGCAGTACTTC | CASSYSIRSYEQYF
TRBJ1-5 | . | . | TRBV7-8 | TGTGCCAGCAGCCTTACTAAGCAGGGCACCAGGCGCAATCAGCCCCAGCATTTT | CASSLTKQGTRRNQPQHF
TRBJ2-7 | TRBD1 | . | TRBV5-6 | TGTGCCAGCAGAGCCGGGACAGGAATCTACGAGCAGTACTTC | CASRAGTGIYEQYF
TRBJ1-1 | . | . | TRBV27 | TGTGCCAGCAGTACACCGGCCCCCGGGAGGGGCACTGAAGCTTTCTTT | CASSTPAPGRGTEAFF
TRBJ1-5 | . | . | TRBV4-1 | TGCGCCAGCAGTGAGGTCGGGGGCGGTTACAATCAGCCCCAGCATTTT | CASSEVGGGYNQPQHF
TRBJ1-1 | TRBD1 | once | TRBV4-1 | TGCGCCAGCAGCCTACGGACAGGTATAGACACTGAAGCTTTCTTT | CASSLRTGIDTEAFF
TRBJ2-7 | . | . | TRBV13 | TGTGCCAGCAGCTTAGGCCAAGACTACGAGCAGTACTTC | CASSLGQDYEQYF
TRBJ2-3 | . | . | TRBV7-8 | TGTGCCAGCAGCTTAGGTAGCGTGGGGCGGGATACGCAGTATTTT | CASSLGSVGRDTQYF
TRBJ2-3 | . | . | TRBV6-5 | TGTGCCAGCAGCTACCTTCGGGGGCGCGTCCCCCAGTATTTT | CASSYLRGRVPQYF
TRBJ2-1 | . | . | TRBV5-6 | TGTGCCAGCAGCTTGGATTTGGGAGGCCAGAGCTACAATGAGCAGTTCTTC | CASSLDLGGQSYNEQFF
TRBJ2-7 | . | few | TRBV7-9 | TGTGCCAGCAGCTTGGGGCGGGGCAACTACGAGCAGTACTTC | CASSLGRGNYEQYF
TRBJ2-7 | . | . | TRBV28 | TGTGCCAGCAGTTCCTACCCTAGACTGGGAAAGATCTACTACGAGCAGTACTTC | CASSSYPRLGKIYYEQYF
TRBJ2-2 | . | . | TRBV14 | TGTGCCAGCAGCCTGACTAGGGTCCCCGGGGAGCTGTTTTTT | CASSLTRVPGELFF
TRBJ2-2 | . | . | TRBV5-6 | TGTGCCAGCAGCTTGCCGGCGGAACCGGGAAGAACCGGGGAGCTGTTTTTT | CASSLPAEPGRTGELFF